Sequencing of this T cell receptor beta chain was carried out in a study of blood T cell repertoires in COVID-19. Unmatched junction bases numbered 6, after V lost 0 bases and J lost 10 bases. Germline V CDR1 and CDR2: SGDLS, YYNGEE. The CDR3 length is 15 residues. Here immunoSEQ multiplex PCR was the method, and the copy in TCRdb shows in-frame clones only, minus some. The profile shows about 180,000 clones, roughly 88% of them singletons. The sequencing sample was made of peripheral blood. The rearrangement joins TRBV9 to TRBJ1-6; TRBD1 matches 8 bases. This TCR derives from a woman in her thirties or forties with COVID-19, enrolled during active disease. The CDR3 sequence is CASSVDQGARSPLHF. DNA for the CDR3: TGTGCCAGCAGCGTAGATCAGGGGGCTCGGTCACCCCTCCACTTT.